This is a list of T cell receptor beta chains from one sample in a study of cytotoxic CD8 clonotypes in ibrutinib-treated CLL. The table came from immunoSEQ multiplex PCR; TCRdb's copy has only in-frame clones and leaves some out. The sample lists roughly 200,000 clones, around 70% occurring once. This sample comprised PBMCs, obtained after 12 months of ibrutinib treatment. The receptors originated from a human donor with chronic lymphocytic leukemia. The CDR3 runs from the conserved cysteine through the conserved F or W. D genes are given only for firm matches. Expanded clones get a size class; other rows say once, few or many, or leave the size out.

TGTGCCTGGATATCAGGGCAAGAGACCCAGTACTTC	CAWISGQETQYF	-	TRBJ2-5	TRBV30	-
TGTGCCAGCAGTGAATCCCGGGCAGGTAGAAGGGATACGCAGTATTTT	CASSESRAGRRDTQYF	-	TRBJ2-3	TRBV25-1	-
TGCAGCGTGGCCCTCTCAGGGGGGTCAACTAATGAAAAACTGTTTTTT	CSVALSGGSTNEKLFF	-	TRBJ1-4	TRBV29-1	TRBD1
TGTGCCAGCAGCCGCGGACAGCTTAATTCACCCCTCCACTTT	CASSRGQLNSPLHF	-	TRBJ1-6	TRBV14	-
TGTGCTAGTGGTTTGGGGGCACAGGGTCGGGGTACGCAGTATTTT	CASGLGAQGRGTQYF	once	TRBJ2-3	TRBV12-5	-
TGTGCCAGCAGCGTGACTAGCGGAGCGGAGACCCAGTACTTC	CASSVTSGAETQYF	-	TRBJ2-5	TRBV7-3	TRBD2
TGTGCCAGCAGTTTAGACAGGGATTACGAGCAGTACTTC	CASSLDRDYEQYF	-	TRBJ2-7	TRBV27	TRBD1
TGCAGCGTTGCTAGGACTACTAACACCGGGGAGCTGTTTTTT	CSVARTTNTGELFF	-	TRBJ2-2	TRBV29-1	-
TGTGCCAGCAGTTCTACGTTAGCGGGCTCCGAGACCCAGTACTTC	CASSSTLAGSETQYF	-	TRBJ2-5	TRBV2	TRBD2
TGTGCCAGCACCAACAGATTGACAGGACTCTATGGCTACACCTTC	CASTNRLTGLYGYTF	few	TRBJ1-2	TRBV7-2	-
TGTGCCAGCAGGCCTTTTTCTAACTATGGCTACACCTTC	CASRPFSNYGYTF	-	TRBJ1-2	TRBV7-9	-
TGTGCCAGCAGTCCCTCGACAGTGGGACCGGGCGAGCAGTACTTC	CASSPSTVGPGEQYF	-	TRBJ2-7	TRBV27	-
TGTGCCAGCTCAGGGTCAGATACGCAGTATTTT	CASSGSDTQYF	few	TRBJ2-3	TRBV18	-
TGCGCCAGCAGCCTCGGGGTCAATGAGCAGTTCTTC	CASSLGVNEQFF	-	TRBJ2-1	TRBV5-1	-
TGTGCCAGCAGCCGGGACCCACGTAATGAAAAACTGTTTTTT	CASSRDPRNEKLFF	once	TRBJ1-4	TRBV7-8	-
TGTGCCACCAGCAGAGTGGAAGGGGCAGGGGGTCAGCCCCAGCATTTT	CATSRVEGAGGQPQHF	-	TRBJ1-5	TRBV15	TRBD1
TGTGCCAGCAGTCATAGACAGGGGGTGGGGCAGCCCCAGCATTTT	CASSHRQGVGQPQHF	-	TRBJ1-5	TRBV6-5	TRBD1
TGCAGTGCTAGAAAGACAGGGAGGGCTTTCTTT	CSARKTGRAFF	few	TRBJ1-1	TRBV20-1	TRBD1
TGTGCCTGGAGTCATAGGGGGACAGGCAAGAATCAGCCCCAGCATTTT	CAWSHRGTGKNQPQHF	-	TRBJ1-5	TRBV30	TRBD1
TGTGCCAGCTGGTCTGGGCTAGAGACCCAGTACTTC	CASWSGLETQYF	-	TRBJ2-5	TRBV28	-
TGTGCCAGCTCCCCGGGACAGGGAACCGGGGAGCTGTTTTTT	CASSPGQGTGELFF	once	TRBJ2-2	TRBV25-1	TRBD1
TGTGCCAGCAGCTTAGTATTTGAGACCCAGTACTTC	CASSLVFETQYF	-	TRBJ2-5	TRBV7-2	-
TGTGCCAGTAGTACCACAGGGGGCACAGATACGCAGTATTTT	CASSTTGGTDTQYF	-	TRBJ2-3	TRBV19	TRBD1
TGTGCCAGTAGTCTCGCCGGTACCGCAACTAATGAAAAACTGTTTTTT	CASSLAGTATNEKLFF	-	TRBJ1-4	TRBV19	-
TGTGCCAGCACCACAGGCGGGGTCACCGGGGAGCTGTTTTTT	CASTTGGVTGELFF	-	TRBJ2-2	TRBV6-6	-
TGTGCCAGCAGTCTAGACAGACACTCTGGAAACACCATATATTTT	CASSLDRHSGNTIYF	few	TRBJ1-3	TRBV6-5	-
TGTGCCAGCTCACCCCCTTCAGGGTATGCTGGCTACACCTTC	CASSPPSGYAGYTF	few	TRBJ1-2	TRBV18	-
TGTGCCAGCAGCTTAGGGACAGGCCGCACTGAAGCTTTCTTT	CASSLGTGRTEAFF	-	TRBJ1-1	TRBV11-3	TRBD1
TGTGCCAGCAGCCCCACTGCGGGGGACTACGAGCAGTACTTC	CASSPTAGDYEQYF	-	TRBJ2-7	TRBV14	TRBD2
TGTGCCTGGAGTGTAACGATAGCGGGATTCGAGCAGTACTTC	CAWSVTIAGFEQYF	once	TRBJ2-7	TRBV30	TRBD2
TGTGCCAGCAGTCTCGGGGGGCTAGCGGGAGCCCGGGAGCAGTACTTC	CASSLGGLAGAREQYF	few	TRBJ2-7	TRBV28	TRBD2